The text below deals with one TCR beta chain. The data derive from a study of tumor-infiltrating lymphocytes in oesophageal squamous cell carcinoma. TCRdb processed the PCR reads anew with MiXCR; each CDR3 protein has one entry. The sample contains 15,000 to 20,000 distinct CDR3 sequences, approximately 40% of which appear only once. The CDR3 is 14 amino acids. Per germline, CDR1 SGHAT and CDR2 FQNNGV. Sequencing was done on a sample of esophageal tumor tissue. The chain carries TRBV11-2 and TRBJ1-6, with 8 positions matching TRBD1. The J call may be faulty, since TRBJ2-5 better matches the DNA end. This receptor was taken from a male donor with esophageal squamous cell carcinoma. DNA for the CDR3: TGTGCCAGCAGCAAGACAGGGGACAGGGAGACCCAGTACTTC. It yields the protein CASSKTGDRETQYF.